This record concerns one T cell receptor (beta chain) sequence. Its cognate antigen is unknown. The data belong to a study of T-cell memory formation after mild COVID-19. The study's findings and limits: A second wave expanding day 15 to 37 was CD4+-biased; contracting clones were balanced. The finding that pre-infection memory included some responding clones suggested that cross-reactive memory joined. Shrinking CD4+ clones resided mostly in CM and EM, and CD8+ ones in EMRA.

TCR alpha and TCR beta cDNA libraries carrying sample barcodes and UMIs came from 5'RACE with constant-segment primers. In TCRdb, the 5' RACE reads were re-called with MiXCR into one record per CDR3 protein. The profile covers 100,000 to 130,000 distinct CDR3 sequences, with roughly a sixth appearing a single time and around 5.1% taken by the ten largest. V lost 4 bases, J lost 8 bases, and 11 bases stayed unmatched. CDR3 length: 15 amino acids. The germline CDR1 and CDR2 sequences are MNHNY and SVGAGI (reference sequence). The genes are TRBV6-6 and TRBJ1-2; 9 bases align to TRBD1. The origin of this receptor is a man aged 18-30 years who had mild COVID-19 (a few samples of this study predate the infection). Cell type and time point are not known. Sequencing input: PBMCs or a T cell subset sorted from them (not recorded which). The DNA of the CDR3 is TGTGCCAGCAGTTCAGGGTGGACAGGGGTGGACGGCTACACCTTC. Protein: CASSSGWTGVDGYTF.